Listed below are T cell receptor beta chains from one sample, sequenced in a study of regulatory and conventional T cells in RAG deficiency. The table came from immunoSEQ multiplex PCR; TCRdb's copy has only in-frame clones and leaves some out. The data contain about 1,400 clones, 80% of them singletons. The specimen sequenced was CD4+ effector T cells sorted from blood. These receptors were collected from a human donor with RAG deficiency presenting as severe combined immunodeficiency. Both conserved end residues are part of each CDR3. The D gene is left open where the match is weak. Only part of the rows carry a size: once, few, many, or a class if the clone is expanded.

>TRBV18|NA|TRBJ2-5|NA
CASSPGETQYF
TGTGCCAGCTCACCGGGGGAGACCCAGTACTTC
>TRBV28|NA|TRBJ1-5|NA
CASSRDYSNQPQHF
TGTGCCAGCAGTCGGGACTATAGCAATCAGCCCCAGCATTTT
>TRBV5-1|few|TRBJ2-1|TRBD1
CASSLLRTGLYNEQFF
TGCGCCAGCAGCTTACTCAGGACAGGGCTATACAATGAGCAGTTCTTC
>TRBV4-1|NA|TRBJ1-5|TRBD1
CASSQARDRNQPQHF
TGCGCCAGCAGCCAAGCTAGGGACAGGAATCAGCCCCAGCATTTT
>TRBV4-3|NA|TRBJ1-1|NA
CASSRTAGMNTEAFF
TGCGCCAGCAGCCGAACCGCGGGTATGAACACTGAAGCTTTCTTT
>TRBV6-6|NA|TRBJ1-5|TRBD1
CATVDRGGYSNQPQHF
TGTGCCACCGTTGACAGGGGAGGATATAGCAATCAGCCCCAGCATTTT
>TRBV7-9|few|TRBJ1-4|NA
CASSLWTENEKLFF
TGTGCCAGCAGCTTGTGGACTGAGAATGAAAAACTGTTTTTT
>TRBV6-6|NA|TRBJ2-7|NA
CASSQQASYEQYF
TGTGCCAGCAGCCAACAGGCCTCCTACGAGCAGTACTTC
>TRBV28|NA|TRBJ1-4|TRBD1
CASESLTGAEKLFF
TGTGCCAGCGAATCTTTGACAGGGGCTGAAAAACTGTTTTTT
>TRBV29-1|NA|TRBJ2-7|NA
CSILSWDGSYEQYF
TGCAGCATACTGTCATGGGACGGATCCTACGAGCAGTACTTC
>TRBV5-1|NA|TRBJ1-4|NA
CASSFSNEKLFF
TGCGCCAGCAGCTTCTCAAATGAAAAACTGTTTTTT
>TRBV6-5|NA|TRBJ2-1|NA
CASSYNRLVDEQFF
TGTGCCAGCAGTTACAACAGGTTGGTCGATGAGCAGTTCTTC
>TRBV6-6|NA|TRBJ2-3|TRBD2
CASSYGERGGADTQYF
TGTGCCAGCAGTTACGGAGAGCGGGGGGGCGCAGATACGCAGTATTTT
>TRBV28|NA|TRBJ1-3|NA
CASSSISSGNTIYF
TGTGCCAGCAGCTCTATCAGCTCTGGAAACACCATATATTTT
>TRBV27|NA|TRBJ1-2|TRBD1
CASSSWTGGRGYTF
TGTGCCAGCAGTTCGTGGACAGGGGGCAGGGGCTACACCTTC
>TRBV5-1|NA|TRBJ1-3|TRBD1
CASSVRQGARGNTIYF
TGCGCCAGCAGCGTCAGACAGGGGGCGCGTGGAAACACCATATATTTT
>TRBV7-8|NA|TRBJ1-1|NA
CASSVHRVMNTEAFF
TGTGCCAGCAGCGTTCACAGGGTGATGAACACTGAAGCTTTCTTT
>TRBV30|NA|TRBJ1-1|TRBD1
CAWDTFRGRNTEAFF
TGTGCCTGGGATACCTTCAGGGGGAGGAACACTGAAGCTTTCTTT
>TRBV27|NA|TRBJ2-4|TRBD2
CASSLRASGREVWHIQYF
TGTGCCAGCAGTTTAAGGGCTAGCGGGAGGGAGGTGTGGCACATTCAGTACTTC
>TRBV7-2|NA|TRBJ1-4|NA
CASSLERGANEKLFF
TGTGCCAGCAGCTTAGAGAGGGGAGCTAATGAAAAACTGTTTTTT
>TRBV27|few|TRBJ1-6|TRBD1
CASSVRGRGSPLHF
TGTGCCAGCAGTGTCAGGGGGCGCGGTTCACCCCTCCACTTT
>TRBV30|NA|TRBJ1-6|TRBD1
CAWSVLPGGSPLHF
TGTGCCTGGAGTGTATTGCCAGGGGGTTCACCCCTCCACTTT
>TRBV5-4|NA|TRBJ2-2|TRBD2
CASSPGLETNTGELFF
TGTGCCAGCAGCCCTGGACTAGAAACGAACACCGGGGAGCTGTTTTTT
>TRBV14|once|TRBJ1-2|TRBD1
CASSTGGGYGYTF
TGTGCCAGCTCGACAGGGGGCGGCTATGGCTACACCTTC
>TRBV10-2|NA|TRBJ1-1|NA
CASRMGGLTEAFF
TGCGCCAGCAGGATGGGGGGACTCACTGAAGCTTTCTTT
>TRBV4-1|NA|TRBJ1-6|NA
CASSQESGYTLHF
TGCGCCAGCAGCCAAGAATCCGGGTACACCCTCCACTTT
>TRBV6-6|once|TRBJ1-5|NA
CASRQDSNQPQHF
TGTGCCAGCAGACAAGACAGTAATCAGCCCCAGCATTTT
>TRBV6-1|NA|TRBJ1-4|NA
CASRRDLGEKLFF
TGTGCCAGCAGAAGGGACTTAGGAGAAAAACTGTTTTTT
>TRBV30|NA|TRBJ1-1|TRBD1
CASTGVMNTEAFF
TGTGCCTCGACAGGGGTAATGAACACTGAAGCTTTCTTT
>TRBV7-9|NA|TRBJ1-1|NA
CASRWGVGTEAFF
TGTGCCAGCCGATGGGGGGTAGGCACTGAAGCTTTCTTT
>TRBV15|NA|TRBJ1-5|NA
CATSRGRGGNQPQHF
TGTGCCACCAGCAGAGGGCGGGGGGGGAATCAGCCCCAGCATTTT
>TRBV28|NA|TRBJ1-3|NA
CASSVSGNTIYF
TGTGCCAGCAGCGTCTCTGGAAACACCATATATTTT
>TRBV5-4|NA|TRBJ2-2|NA
CASSFRTPNTGELFF
TGTGCCAGCAGCTTTAGGACACCGAACACCGGGGAGCTGTTTTTT
>TRBV27|NA|TRBJ2-5|TRBD1
CASKRTGGPKTQYF
TGTGCCAGCAAAAGGACAGGGGGCCCGAAGACCCAGTACTTC
>TRBV30|NA|TRBJ2-5|NA
CAWSPLQVGETQYF
TGTGCCTGGAGTCCACTTCAGGTTGGGGAGACCCAGTACTTC
>TRBV27|once|TRBJ1-1|NA
CASRRQTDTEAFF
TGTGCCAGCAGGCGACAGACAGACACTGAAGCTTTCTTT
>TRBV6-5|NA|TRBJ1-6|TRBD1
CASRQGANSPLHF
TGTGCCAGCAGACAGGGGGCCAATTCACCCCTCCACTTT
>TRBV19|NA|TRBJ1-1|NA
CASGSRGNTEAFF
TGTGCCAGTGGTTCTAGGGGGAACACTGAAGCTTTCTTT
>TRBV4-1|NA|TRBJ2-1|TRBD2
CASSQDGGGTYNEQFF
TGCGCCAGCAGCCAAGATGGGGGGGGTACCTACAATGAGCAGTTCTTC
>TRBV10-3|NA|TRBJ1-1|NA
CAARVSGTEAFF
TGTGCCGCAAGGGTTTCGGGAACTGAAGCTTTCTTT
>TRBV7-2|NA|TRBJ1-3|NA
CASSLVLYSSGNTIYF
TGTGCCAGCAGCTTAGTGCTCTACTCCTCTGGAAACACCATATATTTT